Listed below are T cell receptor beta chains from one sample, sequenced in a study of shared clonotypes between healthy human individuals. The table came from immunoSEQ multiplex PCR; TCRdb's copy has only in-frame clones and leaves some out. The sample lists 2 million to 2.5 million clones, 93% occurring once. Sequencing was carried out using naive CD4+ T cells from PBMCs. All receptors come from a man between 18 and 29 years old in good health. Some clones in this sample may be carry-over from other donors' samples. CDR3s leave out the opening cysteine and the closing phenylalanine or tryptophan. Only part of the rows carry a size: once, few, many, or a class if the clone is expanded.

CDR3 protein: ASSPGQTTEAF
V gene: TRBV5-6
clone size: -

CDR3 protein: ASSVIRETQY
V gene: TRBV2
clone size: -

CDR3 protein: SVLGADRHYGYT
V gene: TRBV29-1
clone size: -

CDR3 protein: ASSQGRTGELF
V gene: TRBV2
clone size: -

CDR3 protein: ASSYGTSDGYT
V gene: TRBV5-1
clone size: -

CDR3 protein: ASSPEVGSEAF
V gene: TRBV9
clone size: few

CDR3 protein: ASRSAGVFRDTQY
V gene: TRBV2
clone size: -

CDR3 protein: ASSSGAAGFSYNEQF
V gene: TRBV4-2
clone size: -

CDR3 protein: ASSSTGGWGKLF
V gene: TRBV5-1
clone size: once

CDR3 protein: ASSQDLTTRGYT
V gene: TRBV14
clone size: -

CDR3 protein: ASSGYRGTEAF
V gene: TRBV9
clone size: few